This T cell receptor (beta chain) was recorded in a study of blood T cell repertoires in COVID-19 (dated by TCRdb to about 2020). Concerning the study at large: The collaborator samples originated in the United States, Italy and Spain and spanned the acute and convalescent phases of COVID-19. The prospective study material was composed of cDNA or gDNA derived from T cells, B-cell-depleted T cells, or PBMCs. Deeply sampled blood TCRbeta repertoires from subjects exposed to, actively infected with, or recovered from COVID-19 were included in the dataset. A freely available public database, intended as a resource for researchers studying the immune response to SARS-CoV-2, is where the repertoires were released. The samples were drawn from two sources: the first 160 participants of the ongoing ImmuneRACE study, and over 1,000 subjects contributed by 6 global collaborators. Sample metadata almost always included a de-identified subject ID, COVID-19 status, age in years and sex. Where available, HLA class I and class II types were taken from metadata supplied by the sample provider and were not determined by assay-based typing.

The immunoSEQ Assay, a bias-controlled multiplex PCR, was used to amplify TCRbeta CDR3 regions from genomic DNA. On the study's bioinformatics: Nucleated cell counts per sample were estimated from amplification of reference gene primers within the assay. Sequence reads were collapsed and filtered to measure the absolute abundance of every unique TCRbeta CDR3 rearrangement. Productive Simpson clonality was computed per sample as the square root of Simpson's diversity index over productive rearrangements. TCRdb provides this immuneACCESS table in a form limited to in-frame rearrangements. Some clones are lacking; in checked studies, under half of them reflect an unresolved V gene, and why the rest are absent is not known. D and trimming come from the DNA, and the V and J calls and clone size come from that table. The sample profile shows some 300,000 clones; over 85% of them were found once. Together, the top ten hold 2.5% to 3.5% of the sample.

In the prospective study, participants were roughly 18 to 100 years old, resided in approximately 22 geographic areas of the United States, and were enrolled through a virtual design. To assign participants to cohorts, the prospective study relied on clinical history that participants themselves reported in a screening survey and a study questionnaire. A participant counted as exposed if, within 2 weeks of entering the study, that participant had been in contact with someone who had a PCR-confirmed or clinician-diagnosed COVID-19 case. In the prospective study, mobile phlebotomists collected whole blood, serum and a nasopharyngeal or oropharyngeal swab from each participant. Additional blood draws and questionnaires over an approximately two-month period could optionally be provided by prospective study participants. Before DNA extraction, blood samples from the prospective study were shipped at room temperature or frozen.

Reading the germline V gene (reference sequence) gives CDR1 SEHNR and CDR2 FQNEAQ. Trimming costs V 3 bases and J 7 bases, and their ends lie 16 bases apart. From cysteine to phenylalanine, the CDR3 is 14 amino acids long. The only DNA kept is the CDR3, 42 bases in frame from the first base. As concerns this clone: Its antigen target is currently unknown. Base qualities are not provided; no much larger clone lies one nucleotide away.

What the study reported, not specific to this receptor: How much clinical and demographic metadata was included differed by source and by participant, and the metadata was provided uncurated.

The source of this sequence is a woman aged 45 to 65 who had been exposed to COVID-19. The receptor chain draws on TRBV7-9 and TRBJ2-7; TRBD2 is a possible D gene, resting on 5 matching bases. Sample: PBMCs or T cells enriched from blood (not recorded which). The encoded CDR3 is CASSLTGNIREQYF. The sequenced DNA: TGTGCCAGCAGCTTGACGGGGAATATACGTGAGCAGTACTTC.